These 27 T cell receptor beta chains were all obtained from the same sample, sequenced in a study of T cell repertoires in cytomegalovirus infection. These TCRs are of unknown antigen specificity. TCRdb re-called the reads with MiXCR, one entry per CDR3 protein. This repertoire shows fewer than 1,000,000 distinct CDR3 sequences, approximately 31% found once; its top ten account for around an eighth. Sample: cultured CD8+ T cells from PBMCs, taken from culture after CMV antigen stimulation. The origin of the receptors is a human donor in good health (CMV status not recorded). Some clones in this sample may be carry-over from other donors' samples.

The chain employs TRBV4-1 and TRBJ2-5, with D unclear. The CDR3 is made up of 14 amino acids. The germline V gene encodes CDR1 MGHRA and CDR2 YSYEKL. The V and J ends lost 4 bases and 5 bases respectively, with 14 bases between them. CDR3 sequence reads: CASSPNLMGETQYF. The CDR3 DNA follows: TGCGCCAGCAGCCCGAACCTTATGGGGGAGACCCAGTACTTC.

This clonotype came up many times. J is TRBJ2-5 and V is TRBV7-2; 13 bases match TRBD2. V shed 1 base and J 5 bases; nucleotides not matched to a gene: 10. This CDR3 spans 18 amino acids. Germline CDR1 reads SGHTA; CDR2 reads FQGNSA. CDR3 region: CASSLVTSGGAKAETQYF. The DNA for the CDR3 is TGTGCCAGCAGCTTAGTTACTAGCGGGGGGGCCAAGGCTGAGACCCAGTACTTC.

This clonotype was detected many times. V gene TRBV6-1 combines with J gene TRBJ1-1; D perhaps matches TRBD1 (5 bases). Trimming pared 5 bases from V and 8 bases from J, leaving 9 bases between. Germline V gene lookup returns CDR1 MNHNS and CDR2 SASEGT. CDR3 length: 11 amino acids. CDR3 nucleotides: TGTGCCAGCAGTACAGGACCCGAAGCTTTCTTT. Its protein is CASSTGPEAFF.

V usage is TRBV7-6 and J usage is TRBJ2-7; D is perhaps TRBD1 (6 bases). CDR3 length: 16 residues. Trimming removed 1 base from V and 0 bases from J, with 13 bases in between. From germline, CDR1 is SGHVS and CDR2 FNYEAQ. The CDR3 reads CASSLELGDNSYEQYF. Written as DNA, the CDR3 is TGTGCCAGCAGCTTAGAGTTGGGGGACAACTCCTACGAGCAGTACTTC.

This chain uses TRBV6-6 with TRBJ2-7, with D possibly TRBD2 on 6 matching bases. V was shortened by 0 bases and J by 5 bases, with 14 bases between the two germline ends. Germline V gives CDR1 MNHNY, CDR2 SVGAGI (reference sequence). The CDR3 contains 15 residues. CDR3 in amino acids: CASSYSVGGRNEQYF. The CDR3, as DNA: TGTGCCAGCAGTTACTCGGTTGGAGGGAGGAACGAGCAGTACTTC.

This clonotype has a count of ten or more. J is TRBJ1-5 and V is TRBV12-3 or TRBV12-4, with D perhaps TRBD1 (5 bases). The CDR3 extends over 18 amino acids. Trimming took off 3 bases at V and 2 bases at J, with 20 bases between the two ends. The CDR3 loop is CASSFASTGLYGNQPQHF. The CDR3 DNA is TGTGCCAGCAGTTTCGCCTCCACAGGTTTGTATGGCAATCAGCCCCAGCATTTT.

As for this clonotype: This could be a read error, since a much larger clone is one nucleotide away. The chain is built from TRBV7-8 and TRBJ2-3; the D gene is possibly TRBD1 (6 bases). The V end was cut by 3 bases, the J end by 0 bases, with 16 bases between. This CDR3 spans 17 amino acids. Germline CDR1 reads SGHVS; CDR2 reads FQNEAQ. The DNA of the CDR3 is TGTGCCAGCAGCTTTCCCGGGGACATCGTAAGCACAGATACGCAGTATTTT. Translating gives CASSFPGDIVSTDTQYF.

V and J are TRBV7-8 and TRBJ2-7; either TRBD1 or TRBD2 may supply D (5 bases each). The CDR3 has 15 amino acids. Germline V CDR1 and CDR2: SGHVS, FQNEAQ. Trimming stripped 3 bases from V and 0 bases from J, with 12 bases between. For the CDR3, the DNA is TGTGCCAGCAGCTTGGGACCGGGCTACTCCTACGAGCAGTACGTC. Encoded protein: CASSLGPGYSYEQYV.

The genes are TRBV27 and TRBJ1-1, with TRBD1 as a possible D gene (5 bases). The CDR3 has 14 residues. From germline, CDR1 is MNHEY and CDR2 SMNVEV (reference sequence). Between the trimmed V and J ends, which lost 7 bases and 7 bases, there was a span of 19 bases. This chain's CDR3 is CASKSRAIQDEAFF. The CDR3 bases are TGTGCCAGCAAGTCGAGGGCGATACAGGATGAAGCTTTCTTT.

The CDR3 region is CASTLEGYSNQPQHF. The CDR3 bases are TGTGCCAGCACCCTAGAGGGTTATAGCAATCAGCCCCAGCATTTT. The rearrangement joins TRBV7-6 to TRBJ1-5, with D uncertain. The CDR3 loop spans 15 amino acids. V was clipped by 7 bases and J by 0 bases, with 13 bases between them. Germline CDR1 is SGHVS and CDR2 is FNYEAQ.

V and J are TRBV19 and TRBJ1-4; D is undetermined. Germline CDR1 and CDR2: LNHDA and SQIVND (reference sequence). This CDR3 spans 15 amino acids. The V end lost 1 base, the J end lost 3 bases, and 9 bases lay between the germline ends. The CDR3 spells CASSIVRTSNEKLFF. The CDR3 DNA reads TGTGCCAGTAGTATAGTCCGGACCTCTAATGAAAAACTGTTTTTT.

V and J are TRBV29-1 and TRBJ2-7; D perhaps matches TRBD2 (7 bases). V lost 6 bases and J 7 bases, leaving 16 bases between the germline ends. The germline V gene has CDR1 SQVTM and CDR2 ANQGSEA. The CDR3 is 12 amino acids. The CDR3 coding sequence is TGCAGCGTCAGTCGGGGGGCGCGAGAGCAGTACTTC. This encodes CSVSRGAREQYF.

The chain employs TRBV7-6 and TRBJ1-6, with TRBD1 identical over 9 bases. The CDR3 extends over 14 amino acids. V trimming: 1 base; J trimming: 12 bases; junction bases outside the gene matches: 4. Per the germline V gene, CDR1 is SGHVS and CDR2 is FNYEAQ. The chain's CDR3 is CASSLGQGDLPLHF. CDR3 DNA sequence: TGTGCCAGCAGCTTAGGACAGGGGGATTTACCCCTCCACTTT. Looking up the rest from reference TRBV7-6 and TRBJ1-6 gives the full variable domain: GAGVSQSPRYKVTKRGQDVALRCDPISGHVSLYWYRQALGQGPEFLTYFNYEAQQDKSGLPNDRFSAERPEGSISTLTIQRTEQRDSAMYRCASSLGQGDLPLHFGNGTRLTVT.

This clonotype was picked up a small number of times. The rearrangement joins TRBV28 to TRBJ2-5, with 7 bases fitting TRBD1. Germline loops: CDR1 MDHEN, CDR2 SYDVKM. Trimming removed 1 base from V and 3 bases from J; junction bases left unmatched: 5. CDR3 length: 15 amino acids. CDR3 region: CASSLFKGTEETQYF. The CDR3 nucleotides are TGTGCCAGCAGTTTATTTAAGGGGACAGAAGAGACCCAGTACTTC.

The V gene is TRBV27, the J gene TRBJ2-5, with D hard to call. The CDR3 is made up of 13 amino acids. Germline CDR1 reads MNHEY; CDR2 reads SMNVEV (reference sequence). V dropped 6 bases and J dropped 3 bases, with 11 bases sitting between them. CDR3 amino acids: CASRPFMEETQYF. For the CDR3, the DNA is TGTGCCAGCAGACCTTTTATGGAAGAGACCCAGTACTTC.

This clonotype was detected only a few times. J is TRBJ2-7 and V is TRBV28; D is unresolved. This CDR3 is built from 14 residues. V was trimmed by 2 bases and J by 3 bases, leaving 11 bases between them. Germline V lookup: CDR1 MDHEN, CDR2 SYDVKM. This chain's CDR3 is CASSLRAKFYEQYV. The CDR3 DNA sequence: TGTGCCAGCAGTTTAAGAGCGAAGTTCTACGAGCAGTACGTC.

The DNA of the CDR3 is TGTGCCAGCAGCTCTACTAGTCTCGGTGAGCAGTTCTTC. Encoded protein: CASSSTSLGEQFF. The V gene is TRBV7-9, the J gene TRBJ2-1; D possibly corresponds to TRBD2 (5 bases). The CDR3 covers 13 residues. Germline V lookup: CDR1 SEHNR, CDR2 FQNEAQ (reference sequence). Trimming removed 4 bases from V and 9 bases from J, with 13 bases in between.

This clonotype appeared a few times. V gene TRBV7-6 combines with J gene TRBJ2-3, with TRBD2 matching over 11 bases. V was clipped by 4 bases and J by 0 bases; unmatched bases: 15. CDR3 length: 20 residues. From germline, CDR1 is SGHVS and CDR2 FNYEAQ. CDR3 sequence (DNA): TGTGCCAGCAGCTCCACAAACTTAGCGGGGGGGCCTTCTAGCACAGATACGCAGTATTTT. It codes for CASSSTNLAGGPSSTDTQYF.

The chain uses TRBV27 and TRBJ1-2, with 11 bases aligning to TRBD1. The germline CDR1 and CDR2 sequences are MNHEY and SMNVEV (reference sequence). The CDR3 sequence is 14 residues long. J lost 8 bases, V lost 4 bases, and 6 bases had no gene match. CDR3 region: CASSSGQGAQGYTF. The CDR3 region has the DNA TGTGCCAGCAGTTCCGGACAGGGGGCGCAAGGCTACACCTTC.

This clonotype was detected a few times. The V gene is TRBV28, the J gene TRBJ2-7; 7 nucleotides line up with TRBD1. Losses at the gene ends were 6 bases for V and 3 bases for J; bases not matched to a gene: 8. This CDR3 has 14 amino acids. Germline-derived CDR1 and CDR2 are MDHEN and SYDVKM. CDR3 amino acids: CASSLYRGIYEQYF. CDR3 sequence (DNA): TGTGCCAGCAGCTTGTACAGGGGAATCTACGAGCAGTACTTC.

The gene calls are TRBV9 and TRBJ1-4; TRBD1 is a possible D gene (5 bases). V shed 4 bases and J shed 8 bases, with 18 bases lying between them. CDR1 is SGDLS and CDR2 is YYNGEE in the germline V gene. The CDR3 length is 15 residues. The CDR3 spells CASSSTGLEGEKLFF. CDR3 nucleotide sequence: TGTGCCAGCAGCTCTACCGGCCTTGAGGGGGAAAAACTGTTTTTT.

This clonotype was counted at least ten times. This sequence joins TRBV6-5 and TRBJ2-7, with unresolved D. Trimming took off 3 bases at V and 5 bases at J, with 14 bases between the two ends. Looked up from germline, CDR1 is MNHEY and CDR2 is SVGAGI. This CDR3 contains 14 residues. DNA for the CDR3: TGTGCCAGCAGTTATTCGTCAGTCCCCCACGAGCAGTACTTC. Amino acid sequence: CASSYSSVPHEQYF.

This sequence joins TRBV7-8 and TRBJ2-2; D is unclear. The V gene lost 5 bases and the J gene lost 6 bases, with 16 bases spanning the gap. The CDR3 runs to 15 residues. CDR1 SGHVS and CDR2 FQNEAQ come from the germline V gene. CDR3 residues: CASSLTSSRAGELFF. In nucleotides, the CDR3 is TGTGCCAGCAGCCTCACGTCCTCCCGCGCCGGGGAGCTGTTTTTT.

This clonotype was seen a handful of times. The V call is TRBV12-3 or TRBV12-4, the J call TRBJ2-5; D remains unclear. The V end lost 3 bases, the J end lost 5 bases, and 19 bases lay between the germline ends. This CDR3 has 16 residues. CDR3 in DNA: TGTGCCAGCAGTTTTTCCCAGTGGGGTAGGGTGGAGACCCAGTACTTC. Amino acids: CASSFSQWGRVETQYF.

Worth noting for this clonotype: A read error may explain this, as a much larger clone is one base away. The V gene is TRBV2, the J gene TRBJ2-7, with D perhaps TRBD1 (6 bases). CDR3 length: 12 amino acids. Looked up from germline, CDR1 is SNHLY and CDR2 is FYNNEI. Deletions cut 5 bases from V and 10 bases from J, with 15 bases between. In DNA, the CDR3 is TGTGCCAGCAGTAACCTACGGGACATACAGTACTTC. Translating gives CASSNLRDIQYF.

This clonotype was recorded a few times. The chain couples TRBV6-5 to TRBJ2-3; 11 bases are shared with TRBD2. Germline V CDR1 and CDR2: MNHEY, SVGAGI. This CDR3 region has 14 residues. J was trimmed by 2 bases and V by 11 bases; bases with no gene match: 6. This chain's CDR3 is CAASSGGYTDTQYF. DNA for the CDR3: TGTGCCGCTTCTAGCGGGGGGTACACAGATACGCAGTATTTT.

As concerns this clonotype: A read error is possible here, since a much larger clone lies one base away. This chain connects TRBV7-6 to TRBJ2-2, with D possibly TRBD2 on 5 matching bases. The length of the CDR3 is 11 residues. Germline CDR1 reads SGHVS; CDR2 reads FNYEAQ. With 6 bases removed from V and 7 bases from J, the gap between germline ends came to 6 bases. CDR3 nucleotide sequence: TGTGCCAGCAGGCGGGTCGGGGAGCTGTTTTTT. Residues: CASRRVGELFF. The full variable domain, in which reference TRBV7-6 and TRBJ2-2 provide the parts outside the CDR3, is GAGVSQSPRYKVTKRGQDVALRCDPISGHVSLYWYRQALGQGPEFLTYFNYEAQQDKSGLPNDRFSAERPEGSISTLTIQRTEQRDSAMYRCASRRVGELFFGEGSRLTVL.